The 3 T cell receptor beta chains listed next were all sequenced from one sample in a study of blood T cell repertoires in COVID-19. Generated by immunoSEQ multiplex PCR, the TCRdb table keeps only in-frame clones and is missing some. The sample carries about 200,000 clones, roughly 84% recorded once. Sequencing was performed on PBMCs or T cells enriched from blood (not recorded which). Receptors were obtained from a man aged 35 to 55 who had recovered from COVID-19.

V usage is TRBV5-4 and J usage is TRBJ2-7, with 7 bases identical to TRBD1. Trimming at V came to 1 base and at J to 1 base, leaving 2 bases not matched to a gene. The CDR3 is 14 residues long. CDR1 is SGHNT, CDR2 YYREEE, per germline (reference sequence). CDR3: CASSLRGQSYEQYF. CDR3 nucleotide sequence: TGTGCCAGCAGCTTGAGGGGGCAGTCCTACGAGCAGTACTTC.

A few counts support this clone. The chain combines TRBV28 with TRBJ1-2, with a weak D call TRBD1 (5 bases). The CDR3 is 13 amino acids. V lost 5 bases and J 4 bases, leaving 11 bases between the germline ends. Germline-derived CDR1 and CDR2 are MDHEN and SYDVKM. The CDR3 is CASSTPTGYGYTF. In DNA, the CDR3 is TGTGCCAGCAGTACCCCTACAGGCTATGGCTACACCTTC.

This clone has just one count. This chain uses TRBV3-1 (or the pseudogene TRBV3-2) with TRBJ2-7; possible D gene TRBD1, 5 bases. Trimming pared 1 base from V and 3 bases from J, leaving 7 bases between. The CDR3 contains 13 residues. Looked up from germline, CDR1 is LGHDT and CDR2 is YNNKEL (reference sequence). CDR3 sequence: CASSQVQGYEQYF. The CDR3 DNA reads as TGTGCCAGCAGCCAAGTTCAGGGCTACGAGCAGTACTTC.